The present TCR beta chain was sequenced within a study of CXCR3-negative and CXCR3-positive naive CD8 T cells. Findings of the study overall: Naive cells used TRBV-TRBJ genes in much the same way whether CXCR3-negative or CXCR3-positive; memory cells did not. The study found comparably high diversity in both naive subsets and much lower diversity in memory CD8+ cells. TRB CDR3s of CXCR3-positive naive cells were more hydrophobic than those of CXCR3-negative naive cells.

Details on this clonotype: Its specificity is unknown.

UMI-tagged TRB cDNA libraries were built via 5' RACE. After re-calling the 5' RACE reads, TCRdb lists one entry per CDR3 protein, DNA absent. The sample totals fewer than 55,000 distinct CDR3 sequences. Naive CD8+ T cells had a CD45RO-CCR7+CD27+CD95- phenotype. This CDR3 region has 13 residues. The sequence was collected from a human donor in good health. Some clones in this sample may be carry-over from other donors' samples. Sequenced input: naive CXCR3- CD8+ T cells from blood. This sample's subset: CD45RO-CCR7+CD27+CD95- naive CD8+ T cells lacking CXCR3 (TNR3-). This chain links TRBV12-3 or TRBV12-4 with TRBJ1-2; TCRdb's D call, TRBD1, is unchecked because there is no DNA. CDR3 in amino acids: CASSFGTGAGYTF.